This T cell receptor (beta chain) originates from a study of T cells in Graves' hyperthyroidism and ophthalmopathy (dated by TCRdb to the late 2010s). At the level of the whole study: Peripheral blood was sampled at the time of initial diagnosis, prior to any treatment. After blood sampling, hyperthyroidism patients were treated with methimazole at a starting dose of 30 mg daily, and ophthalmopathy patients were treated with high-dose intravenous methylprednisolone. Whether ophthalmopathy could be predicted prospectively was tested in an independent validation cohort made up of under 20 hyperthyroidism patients plus 17 patients who later progressed to ophthalmopathy. The paper reports TCR Vbeta CDR3 sequencing of roughly 140 peripheral blood samples: 43 ophthalmopathy, about 75 hyperthyroidism and about 17 progressor patients. To identify distinguishing TCR V-J signatures, a discovery cohort of around 100 patients was used, comprising under 45 with Graves' ophthalmopathy and 57 with stable Graves' hyperthyroidism. The 90 or so discovery patients were randomly split 7:3 into training and test sets. The study also compared thyroid tissue and blood T-cell repertoires from about six Graves' hyperthyroidism patients.

This clonotype was counted ten times or more. The specificity of this receptor is unknown. No quality values exist for individual bases; no much larger clone is one base distant. In the ophthalmopathy patients, disease was moderately to severely active, with a Clinical Activity Score of 3 or more, a NOSPECS grade of 4 or more, and a duration of less than 3 months. Any patient with an uncontrolled infection, another autoimmune disease, pregnancy or lactation was excluded. Diagnoses relied on clinical symptoms, serum thyroxine and TRAb, thyroid ultrasound and orbital computed tomography. PBMCs were isolated from more than 9 ml of fresh peripheral blood by Ficoll-Paque density gradient centrifugation. Trizol reagent was used to extract total RNA, and RNA quality was then checked on an Agilent 2100 Bioanalyzer. The CDR3 sequence holds 14 residues, the cysteine and phenylalanine included. Kept here is only the CDR3 DNA, which spans 42 bases and is read in frame from base 1. The V and J ends are trimmed by 2 bases and 6 bases, leaving 14 bases between them. The germline V gene supplies CDR1 SGHVS and CDR2 FQNEAQ.

What the work shows at the level of the full study, not this receptor alone: Most expanded thyroid clonotypes (frequency above 0.001) were also found in blood, which suggests that blood repertoires may mirror thyroid immune responses. In validation, the model predicted progression to ophthalmopathy a median of about 6 months before onset, with about 71% sensitivity and roughly 72% specificity. A model built on a 13 V-J signature distinguished ophthalmopathy from stable hyperthyroidism, reaching roughly 88% sensitivity and under 84% specificity in cross-validation and 80%/75% in testing. No statistical method was used to set the sample size in advance, and investigators knew the group allocation.

TCR beta CDR3 regions were amplified from RNA transcripts. A first-round RT-PCR of the TCR CDR3 used the HTBI primer set with the Qiagen OneStep RT-PCR kit. Libraries were constructed in a second round of multiplex PCR, after which size selection and purification were carried out. Sequencing of the libraries was done on an Illumina HiSeq2000 using paired-end 100 bp reads. As for the authors' bioinformatics: SOAPnuke was used to process the raw data, with reads discarded if the reads contained adapters or uncalled bases, had a mean Phred below 15, or lacked an exact constant-primer or identifier match. High-quality paired reads were merged using COPE v1.2.5, and each unique nucleotide sequence was defined as a clonotype. MiTCR v1.1 was used to align the clonotypes against IMGT TRBV, TRBD and TRBJ reference segments. Only V-J combinations with frequency above 0.0001, covering roughly 99% of repertoires, were analysed. A TCS score was defined as the ratio between F50 (clonal expansion) and ExV (chaos), using BLOSUM62-based TCRdist between CDR3 peptides within each V-J. Welch's t-statistics and random forest reduced roughly 500 V-J features to 13, which were used in a naive Bayes classifier (R e1071). The public reads were quality trimmed at Q25 with fastp and then assembled into clones with MiXCR by TCRdb, keeping productive beta chains. Under each unique CDR3 protein, matching rows form one entry showing the most common genes and DNA. These V and J calls rely on TCRdb rather than the paper's analysis. Here the sample has about 600,000 distinct CDR3 sequences; 13% to 15% occur a single time. The top ten clones comprise 7.1% of the sample.

Input material: blood. This receptor was obtained from a woman in her late teens or twenties with Graves' ophthalmopathy. The sequence is built from TRBV7-8 and TRBJ2-7; TRBD1 might be the D gene, on 5 matching bases. The DNA reads TGTGCCAGCAGCTTATCGACAGACCTCCGCGAGCAGTACTTC. Its protein reads: CASSLSTDLREQYF. The full variable domain, with segments outside the CDR3 supplied by the reference TRBV7-8 and TRBJ2-7 proteins, appears as GAGVSQSPRYKVAKRGQDVALRCDPISGHVSLFWYQQALGQGPEFLTYFQNEAQLDKSGLPSDRFFAERPEGSVSTLKIQRTQQEDSAVYLCASSLSTDLREQYFGPGTRLTVT.